The TCR beta chain described here comes from a study of T cells in Graves' hyperthyroidism and ophthalmopathy. Overall study results and limits: Ophthalmopathy stood apart from stable hyperthyroidism in a 13 V-J model. Blood shared most expanded thyroid clonotypes above 0.001.

Regarding this clonotype: Its antigen is unidentified.

Criteria for exclusion of patients were uncontrolled infection, other autoimmune disease, pregnancy or lactation. The germline gives CDR1 SGHTA, CDR2 FQGNSA. V lost 7 bases to trimming and J lost 3 bases; unmatched junction nucleotides: 7. The CDR3 has 14 amino acids. Researchers amplified the TCR beta CDR3 regions from RNA transcripts. Researchers ran a first-round RT-PCR on the TCR CDR3 using the HTBI primer set. TCRdb used MiXCR to reprocess the multiplex PCR reads, holding one entry per CDR3 protein. In the table there are a few hundred thousand distinct CDR3 sequences, about 45% of which are singletons.

Sequencing input: peripheral blood or thyroid tissue (not recorded which). The sequence was collected from an adult woman with Graves' disease, either hyperthyroidism or ophthalmopathy (not recorded which). The rearrangement links TRBV7-2 to TRBJ1-2; 8 bases map to TRBD1. The CDR3 loop is CASTRDRWDYGYTF. CDR3 nucleotides: TGTGCCAGCACTCGGGACAGGTGGGACTATGGCTACACCTTC.